A selection of T cell receptor beta chains follows, all from one sample in a study of T-cell memory formation after mild COVID-19. TCRdb itself ran the 5' RACE reads through MiXCR, one entry per CDR3 protein. The sample carries about 120,000 distinct CDR3 sequences, 20% to 25% recorded once. Specimen: PBMCs or a T cell subset sorted from them (not recorded which). All receptors derive from a man younger than 35 who had mild COVID-19 (a few samples of this study predate the infection). Cell type and time point are not known. The CDR3 runs from the conserved cysteine through the conserved F or W. Each record gives: J gene, V gene, clone size, D gene, CDR3 DNA, CDR3 protein. The D gene is left open where the match is weak. Expanded clones are given a class, and other clones once, few, many or no size at all.

>TRBJ2-1|TRBV6-2/TRBV6-3|NA|NA
TGTGCCAGCAGTTACGGGTCACTCACCTACAATGAGCAGTTCTTC
CASSYGSLTYNEQFF
>TRBJ1-3|TRBV6-5|NA|TRBD1
TGTGCCAGCAGTTACAGGCAGGGGGAATGGGGAAACACCATATATTTT
CASSYRQGEWGNTIYF
>TRBJ2-3|TRBV12-3/TRBV12-4|NA|NA
TGTGCCAGCAGTTTAACTTGGACAGATACGCAGTATTTT
CASSLTWTDTQYF
>TRBJ2-3|TRBV7-8|NA|TRBD2
TGTGCCAGCAGCTTGCGCAGCGGGGGCACAGATACGCAGTATTTT
CASSLRSGGTDTQYF
>TRBJ2-3|TRBV20-1|NA|NA
TGCAGTGCTAGCTATGTTCCGACTAGCACAGATACGCAGTATTTT
CSASYVPTSTDTQYF
>TRBJ2-1|TRBV12-3/TRBV12-4|NA|TRBD1
TGTGCCAGCAGGGGACAGGGGGCGGACAATGAGCAGTTCTTC
CASRGQGADNEQFF
>TRBJ2-2|TRBV7-9|few|NA
TGTGCCAGCAGCTTAGCCCTCACCGGGGAGCTGTTTTTT
CASSLALTGELFF
>TRBJ1-1|TRBV6-2/TRBV6-3|once|TRBD1
TGTGCCAGCAGTTACGCTTTGGACAGGGGGCTAGGGGGGTGGACCGAAGCTTTCTTT
CASSYALDRGLGGWTEAFF
>TRBJ2-5|TRBV7-6|many|NA
TGTGCCAGCAGCTTATCAGGGGCAGAGACCCAGTACTTC
CASSLSGAETQYF
>TRBJ2-7|TRBV4-3|NA|NA
TGCGCAAGCAGCCAAGAAGCCGCACAGGGGGGGTGGTTTGAGCAGTACTTC
CASSQEAAQGGWFEQYF
>TRBJ1-1|TRBV6-5|NA|NA
TGTGCCAGCAGTTACCACACAGGGAACACTGAAGCTTTCTTT
CASSYHTGNTEAFF
>TRBJ2-5|TRBV4-1|NA|NA
TGCGCCAGCAGCCAAGATCGATCAGCTAAAGAGACCCAGTACTTC
CASSQDRSAKETQYF
>TRBJ2-3|TRBV11-1|NA|NA
TGTGCCAGCAGCTTCCAGCGTTCCACAGATACGCAGTATTTT
CASSFQRSTDTQYF
>TRBJ2-1|TRBV11-2|NA|NA
TGTGCCAGCACAGGCCCGGCCGCACGGGATGAGCAGTTCTTC
CASTGPAARDEQFF
>TRBJ2-6|TRBV11-3|NA|NA
TGTGCCAGCAGCTCCGGTGATGGGGCCAACGTCCTGACTTTC
CASSSGDGANVLTF
>TRBJ2-7|TRBV4-3|NA|NA
TGCGCCAGCAGCCAAGGGGACTCCTACGAGCAGTACTTC
CASSQGDSYEQYF
>TRBJ1-5|TRBV24-1|few|TRBD1
TGTGCCACCAGTGATTTAGATCTAGGGACAGCCAATCAGCCCCAGCATTTT
CATSDLDLGTANQPQHF
>TRBJ2-3|TRBV18|NA|NA
TGTGCCAGCTCACCAACATCAGTGGTATGGACAGATACGCAGTATTTT
CASSPTSVVWTDTQYF
>TRBJ2-1|TRBV7-6|NA|NA
TGTGCCAGCAGCTTATACGGTGAGCAGTTCTTC
CASSLYGEQFF
>TRBJ2-1|TRBV3-1|NA|TRBD1
TGTGCCAGCAGCCATTGGGACAGGGTTTTGAATGAGCAGTTCTTC
CASSHWDRVLNEQFF
>TRBJ2-7|TRBV9|few|NA
TGTGCCAGCAGCGTAGGGGGTAGCGCGTACGAGCAGTACTTC
CASSVGGSAYEQYF
>TRBJ2-5|TRBV7-8|NA|NA
TGTGCCAGCAGCTTACTAGGGGAAGAGGAGGGAGAGACCCAGTACTTC
CASSLLGEEEGETQYF
>TRBJ1-1|TRBV5-6|NA|NA
TGTGCCAGCAGGCACAGGGAAATGAACACTGAAGCTTTCTTT
CASRHREMNTEAFF
>TRBJ1-1|TRBV7-9|NA|TRBD1
TGTGCCAGCAGCCGGATGGACAGGTTAGGGGACACTGAAGCTTTCTTT
CASSRMDRLGDTEAFF
>TRBJ1-3|TRBV4-3|few|NA
TGCGCCAGCAGCCAAGAGACAGGACCCGGAAACACCATATATTTT
CASSQETGPGNTIYF
>TRBJ2-5|TRBV29-1|NA|NA
TGCAGCGTTGTACGACGGGGGGCGGGGGAGACCCAGTACTTC
CSVVRRGAGETQYF
>TRBJ1-2|TRBV29-1|NA|NA
TGCAGCGTTGAGGACAGTGGCTATGGCTACACCTTC
CSVEDSGYGYTF
>TRBJ2-7|TRBV20-1|NA|TRBD2
TGCAGTGCTAGAGGGACTAGCGAGCGCTCCTACGAGCAGTACTTC
CSARGTSERSYEQYF
>TRBJ1-1|TRBV19|few|NA
TGTGCCAGTTTCCACGGCCGGGCAGAGGTCTCGGAAGCTTTCTTT
CASFHGRAEVSEAFF
>TRBJ1-2|TRBV14|NA|NA
TGTGCCAGCAGCCAAGAATACAGGGACTATGGCTACACCTTC
CASSQEYRDYGYTF
>TRBJ1-6|TRBV7-9|few|NA
TGTGCCAGCAGCTTAGGCGTCACCCTCCACTTT
CASSLGVTLHF
>TRBJ2-7|TRBV28|few|NA
TGTGCCAGCAGTTGGGGAAGAGTCTCCGAGCAGTACTTC
CASSWGRVSEQYF
>TRBJ1-5|TRBV7-8|NA|NA
TGTGCCAGCAGCTTGACTGATCAGCCCCAGCATTTT
CASSLTDQPQHF
>TRBJ2-3|TRBV4-2|NA|NA
TGTGCCAGCAGCCAAGAACGGGACACAGATACGCAGTATTTT
CASSQERDTDTQYF
>TRBJ2-7|TRBV5-1|NA|NA
TGCGCCAGCAGCTGGCAGGGAGTCGCCTACGAGCAGTACTTC
CASSWQGVAYEQYF
>TRBJ1-1|TRBV27|NA|NA
TGTGCCAGCAGTTCCGGGGCTCCTGAAGCTTTCTTT
CASSSGAPEAFF
>TRBJ1-2|TRBV15|NA|NA
TGTGCCACCAGCAGGGACAGCGGCTACACCTTC
CATSRDSGYTF
>TRBJ2-1|TRBV15|many|NA
TGTGCCACCAGCAGCACCGGGACTGCCTTCGACAATGAGCAGTTCTTC
CATSSTGTAFDNEQFF
>TRBJ1-5|TRBV5-1|NA|NA
TGCGCCAGCAGCTTCAATTGGCGGAAGGGGTATCAGCCCCAGCATTTT
CASSFNWRKGYQPQHF
>TRBJ1-2|TRBV4-2|few|NA
TGTGCCAGCAGCCGAAGAGCGGAGAATGGCTACACCTTC
CASSRRAENGYTF
>TRBJ1-1|TRBV7-6|NA|TRBD1
TGTGCCAGCAGCCCACTAGGGACAGGGGGCGCGAGGACTGAAGCTTTCTTT
CASSPLGTGGARTEAFF
>TRBJ2-6|TRBV6-2/TRBV6-3|many|TRBD1
TGTGCCAGCAGTACCACAGGGGGCTCCGGGGCCAACGTCCTGACTTTC
CASSTTGGSGANVLTF
>TRBJ2-1|TRBV7-3|NA|NA
TGTGCCAGCAGCTCGGACAGTGCAACCTACAATGAGCAGTTCTTC
CASSSDSATYNEQFF
>TRBJ1-1|TRBV9|few|TRBD1
TGTGCCAGCAGCGAGGTCCACAGGGGAAACACTGAAGCTTTCTTT
CASSEVHRGNTEAFF
>TRBJ2-1|TRBV9|few|TRBD2
TGTGCCAGCAGCGTAGATTTAATGGGACTAGCGGGGAATGAGCAGTTCTTC
CASSVDLMGLAGNEQFF
>TRBJ2-3|TRBV5-6|NA|NA
TGTGCCAGCAGCCCGGGAGAGGGGGGCACAGATACGCAGTATTTT
CASSPGEGGTDTQYF
>TRBJ2-7|TRBV12-5|few|NA
TGTGCTAGTGGTTTTAGGTTGGACGAGCAGTACTTC
CASGFRLDEQYF
>TRBJ2-5|TRBV7-9|few|NA
TGTGCCAGCAGCTTAGTTCGGCTGACAGAGGAGACCCAGTACTTC
CASSLVRLTEETQYF
>TRBJ2-5|TRBV7-9|few|NA
TGTGCCAGCAGCTCCCAAGAGGGTAAAGAGACCCAGTACTTC
CASSSQEGKETQYF
>TRBJ2-5|TRBV29-1|NA|NA
TGCAGCGTTGAAGATTCAGGGTTCGGGCCGCCCGGAGAGACCCAGTACTTC
CSVEDSGFGPPGETQYF
>TRBJ2-1|TRBV11-2|few|TRBD1
TGTGCCAGCAGCTTCCCTGGACAGGGACGGTATAATGAGCAGTTCTTC
CASSFPGQGRYNEQFF
>TRBJ2-1|TRBV15|NA|NA
TGTGCCACCAGCAGAGATCGCGGAGGGGTTGAGCAGTTCTTC
CATSRDRGGVEQFF
>TRBJ1-5|TRBV2|few|TRBD1
TGTGCCAGCAGTGATTTTGGACAGGAGAACAATCAGCCCCAGCATTTT
CASSDFGQENNQPQHF